This entry concerns a single T cell receptor beta chain. The target of this receptor is not known. Per-base qualities were not stored, and no clone one base away is much larger. Patients with a history of autoimmune disease or receiving systemic immunosuppression were excluded from the trial. Peripheral blood for TCR sequencing was collected from all dose cohorts at baseline, on cycle 4 day 1, and on cycle 7 day 1. The samples were drawn from a first-in-human, open-label, multicenter phase I dose-escalation trial of ivuxolimab. Adults with locally advanced or metastatic head and neck squamous cell, hepatocellular, melanoma or renal cell carcinoma were enrolled in the trial. Before TCR sequencing, CD4+ T cells and CD8+ T cells from peripheral blood were sorted into separate populations. From the germline V gene, CDR1 is SGHRS and CDR2 is YFSETQ. V is clipped by 3 bases and J by 1 base, and the sequence between their germline boundaries is 13 bases long. The CDR3 runs 15 amino acids, cysteine and phenylalanine included. The retained sequence is limited to the CDR3, 45 bases, with the frame set at the first base.

The data were taken from a study of OX40 agonist ivuxolimab in advanced cancers. Regarding the research as a whole: Ivuxolimab was an agonistic, fully human IgG2 monoclonal antibody directed against OX40 (CD134), a costimulatory receptor. Partial responses occurred in three dose-escalation patients: two with cutaneous melanoma and one with hepatocellular carcinoma. The dose-escalation cohort was about 83% male with a mean age of approximately 60 years, ranging from about 23 to 85. The monotherapy dose-escalation portion (N of about 57 patients) of the phase I ivuxolimab trial is reported in the paper. Intravenous ivuxolimab was administered to patients every 2 weeks at six dose levels: 0.01, 0.1, 0.3, 1.5, 3 and 10 mg/kg. The purpose of peripheral TCRbeta sequencing was to test whether ivuxolimab changed TCR sequence diversity and led to clonal T-cell expansion. Of the roughly 50 dose-escalation patients, hepatocellular carcinoma was present in 19, melanoma in about 15, renal cell carcinoma in 9 and head and neck cancer in 9. Prior anti-PD-1, anti-PD-L1 or anti-CTLA-4 therapy was permitted, and checkpoint inhibitors had been received by under 50% of dose-escalation patients. The paper as a whole reports these results and caveats: Partial responders in the 0.1-3.0 mg/kg groups had among the lowest normalized peripheral clonal expansion, especially among CD8+ T cells. Low levels of normalized T-cell clonal expansion were also seen in some patients who did not respond. Which antigens the clonally expanded peripheral T cells were specific for was not determined. After ivuxolimab, more expanded clones were found on average in CD8+ T cells than in CD4+ T cells. At doses from 0.1 to 3.0 mg/kg, clonal expansion was seen in both CD4+ and CD8+ blood T cells between baseline and week 6.

For sequencing of the TCRbeta CDR3 region, genomic DNA was extracted from the sorted cells. TCRbeta CDR3 regions were sequenced using the immunoSEQ Assay. TCRdb holds this immuneACCESS table with in-frame rearrangements only. Some clones are missing; in checked studies, unresolved V genes explain under half, and the rest has no known cause. The table for this sample lists about 72,000 clones; about 88% of them were counted only once. Of the sample, 10% to 12% is held by the ten largest clones. The chain uses TRBV5-1 and TRBJ1-1; TRBD1 is a weak D gene call, 5 bases matching. The clonotype comes from an adult with an advanced solid tumor such as melanoma, head and neck, liver or kidney cancer. The specimen was CD4+ or CD8+ T cells sorted from blood, collected in a trial of the OX40 agonist ivuxolimab. This receptor has the CDR3 CASSYSSGGNTEAFF. The DNA sequence reads TGCGCCAGCAGCTACTCATCGGGGGGGAACACTGAAGCTTTCTTT.